This T cell receptor beta chain was obtained from a study of blood T cells in healthy people across ages. Overall study findings and caveats: PBMCs went unsorted, and a conclusive naive versus antigen-experienced comparison was therefore prevented. Age showed a roughly linear inverse relationship with TCR beta diversity per million T cells. Diversity was estimated from one million T cells, and these estimates were considered underestimates. Fewer expanded clones and more diversity marked long-lived versus aged donors.

V was cut by 6 bases and J by 4 bases, with 18 bases left in between. The CDR3 consists of 15 residues. CDR1 MNHEY and CDR2 SVGEGT come from the germline V gene. A second PCR of 7 to 11 cycles used a sample-barcoded 5' primer and a J-beta primer mix. In TCRdb, the 5' RACE reads were re-called with MiXCR into one record per CDR3 protein. The sample carries about 840,000 distinct CDR3 sequences, around 29% recorded once. In its sample, this clonotype was seen many times. Antigen: not known. These records were also assigned to another study, of T cells of mothers and their children.

The chain links TRBV6-2 or TRBV6-3 to TRBJ2-5, with TRBD1 as a possible D gene (5 bases). The specimen was blood. This TCR was recovered from a woman in her thirties or forties in good health. CDR3 amino acids: CASRADSLGRETQYF. The CDR3 DNA reads as TGTGCCAGCAGGGCAGACAGCCTGGGTAGAGAGACCCAGTACTTC.